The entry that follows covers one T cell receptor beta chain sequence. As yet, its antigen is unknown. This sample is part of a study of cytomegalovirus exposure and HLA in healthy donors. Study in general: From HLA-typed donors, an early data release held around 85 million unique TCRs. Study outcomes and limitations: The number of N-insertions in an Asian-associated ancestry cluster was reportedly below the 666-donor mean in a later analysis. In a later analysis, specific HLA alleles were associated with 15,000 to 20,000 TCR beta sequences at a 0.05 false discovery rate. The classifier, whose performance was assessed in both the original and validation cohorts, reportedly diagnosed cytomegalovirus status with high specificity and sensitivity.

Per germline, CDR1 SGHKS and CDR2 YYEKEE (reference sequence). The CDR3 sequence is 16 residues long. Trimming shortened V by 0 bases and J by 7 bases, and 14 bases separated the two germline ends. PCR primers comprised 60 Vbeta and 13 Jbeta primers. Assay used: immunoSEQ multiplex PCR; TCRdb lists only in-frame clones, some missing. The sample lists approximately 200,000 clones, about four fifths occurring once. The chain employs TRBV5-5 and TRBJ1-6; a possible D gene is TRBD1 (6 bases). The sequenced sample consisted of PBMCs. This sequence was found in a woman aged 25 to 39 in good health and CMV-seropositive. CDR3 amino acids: CASSLAFDRLNSPLHF. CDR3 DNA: TGTGCCAGCAGCTTGGCCTTTGACAGGTTGAATTCACCCCTCCACTTT. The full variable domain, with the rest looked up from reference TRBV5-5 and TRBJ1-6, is DAGVTQSPTHLIKTRGQQVTLRCSPISGHKSVSWYQQVLGQGPQFIFQYYEKEERGRGNFPDRFSARQFPNYSSELNVNALLLGDSALYLCASSLAFDRLNSPLHFGNGTRLTVT.